This T cell receptor beta chain emerged from a study of T cell changes during pregnancy in multiple sclerosis. Sequencing used immunoSEQ multiplex PCR; TCRdb keeps in-frame clones, though not all of them. Found here are roughly 80,000 clones, approximately 92% of them singletons; the top ten hold over 0.8%. The TCR originated in a female donor with multiple sclerosis, enrolled in a pregnancy study. This material consisted of peripheral blood, taken in the first trimester of pregnancy.

The chain's CDR3 is CASSSTGTSQFF. In DNA form, the CDR3 reads TGTGCCAGCAGTTCGACCGGGACATCGCAGTTCTTC. This sequence joins TRBV6-5 and TRBJ2-1; D perhaps matches TRBD1 (6 bases). Germline V gene lookup returns CDR1 MNHEY and CDR2 SVGAGI. Trimming pared 4 bases from V and 12 bases from J, leaving 13 bases between. CDR3 size: 12 residues.